The 20 T cell receptor beta chains reported below all come from one sample, sequenced in a study of OX40 agonist ivuxolimab in advanced cancers. Sequencing was performed with immunoSEQ multiplex PCR; in TCRdb, only in-frame clones are kept and a portion is missing. This sample carries some 86,000 clones, roughly 94% of them seen once, and the ten largest clones take 8% to 10%. Sample: CD4+ or CD8+ T cells sorted from blood, taken in a trial of the OX40 agonist ivuxolimab. The receptors originated from an adult with an advanced solid tumor such as melanoma, head and neck, liver or kidney cancer.

V is TRBV7-2 and J is TRBJ2-7, with a tentative D call TRBD1 (5 bases). Germline V CDR1 and CDR2: SGHTA, FQGNSA. Trimming left V 2 bases short and J 3 bases short, with 11 bases between. This CDR3 has 14 amino acids. CDR3 sequence reads: CASSLLDTSYEQYF. Written as DNA, the CDR3 is TGTGCCAGCAGCTTACTGGACACCAGCTACGAGCAGTACTTC.

The chain is built from TRBV5-4 and TRBJ1-2; TRBD1 is a possible D gene (6 bases). The germline V and J ends were trimmed by 3 bases and 5 bases, with 14 bases remaining between them. CDR3 length equals 14 residues. Per the germline V gene, CDR1 is SGHNT and CDR2 is YYREEE (reference sequence). The CDR3 protein is CASSSQGGGYGYTF. CDR3 DNA sequence: TGTGCCAGCAGCTCCCAAGGGGGAGGGTATGGCTACACCTTC.

This sequence joins TRBV6-4 and TRBJ2-7; no clear D. From germline, CDR1 is MRHNA and CDR2 SNTAGT. Deletions cut 4 bases from V and 4 bases from J, with 8 bases between. CDR3 length equals 12 residues. The CDR3 coding sequence is TGTGCCAGCAGTGTCCAGGCATACGAGCAGTACTTC. It is translated as CASSVQAYEQYF.

The rearrangement joins TRBV9 to TRBJ2-7; D might be TRBD1 or TRBD2, each matching 6 bases. Deletions cut 4 bases from V and 2 bases from J, with 10 bases between. Germline assignment: CDR1 SGDLS and CDR2 YYNGEE. The CDR3 runs 13 residues. For the CDR3, the DNA is TGTGCCAGCAGCACGGGGGCAACCTACGAGCAGTACTTC. Amino acid sequence: CASSTGATYEQYF.

The chain employs TRBV9 and TRBJ2-3, with D perhaps assigned TRBD1 or TRBD2 (6 bases each). With 4 bases removed from V and 6 bases from J, the gap between germline ends came to 12 bases. The CDR3 consists of 13 residues. CDR1 and CDR2 from the germline V gene are SGDLS and YYNGEE. The CDR3 DNA reads TGTGCCAGCAGCCGTGGGGGGCCCGATACGCAGTATTTT. This codes for CASSRGGPDTQYF.

V and J are TRBV27 and TRBJ2-2, with D hard to call. CDR1 is MNHEY, CDR2 SMNVEV, per germline (reference sequence). The CDR3 totals 16 residues. V shed 6 bases and J shed 0 bases, with 14 bases lying between them. The CDR3 spells CASRPRPDTNTGELFF. The CDR3 DNA reads as TGTGCCAGCAGACCACGGCCAGACACGAACACCGGGGAGCTGTTTTTT.

The table lists this clone with a count of one. The chain combines TRBV27 with TRBJ1-1; perhaps TRBD1 as D (5 bases). Trimming cost V 0 bases and J 0 bases, with 11 bases left between them. The CDR3 runs to 16 residues. Germline CDR1 is MNHEY and CDR2 is SMNVEV (reference sequence). In DNA form, the CDR3 reads TGTGCCAGCAGTTTATCCCCCTGGGGGGTGAACACTGAAGCTTTCTTT. It is translated as CASSLSPWGVNTEAFF.

The V call is TRBV28, the J call TRBJ2-3; a weak D match, TRBD1 (6 bases). Germline assignment: CDR1 MDHEN and CDR2 SYDVKM. V was shortened by 5 bases and J by 6 bases, with 12 bases between the two germline ends. This CDR3 is 13 amino acids long. Written as DNA, the CDR3 is TGTGCCAGCAGTATCCAGGGGAAGGATACGCAGTATTTT. This codes for CASSIQGKDTQYF.

The gene calls are TRBV6-6 and TRBJ2-1; D gene ambiguous. V shed 0 bases and J shed 1 base, with 7 bases lying between them. Germline assignment: CDR1 MNHNY and CDR2 SVGAGI (reference sequence). There are 15 residues in the CDR3. CDR3 sequence (DNA): TGTGCCAGCAGTTACTCGCGCGTATCCTACAATGAGCAGTTCTTC. Translation gives CASSYSRVSYNEQFF.

This clone was found once. The gene calls are TRBV4-3 and TRBJ2-3, with D hard to call. This CDR3 has 12 amino acids. The V end lost 0 bases, the J end lost 7 bases, and 5 bases lay between the germline ends. Germline-derived CDR1 and CDR2 are LGHNA and YSLEER. The CDR3 nucleotides read TGCGCCAGCAGCCAAGATTCCTATACGCAGTATTTT. The encoded protein is CASSQDSYTQYF.

The V and J genes are TRBV27 and TRBJ2-7; D gene unclear. The CDR3 sequence is 14 residues long. In germline, CDR1 is MNHEY, CDR2 SMNVEV (reference sequence). Trimming cost V 5 bases and J 1 base, with 12 bases left between them. CDR3 DNA: TGTGCCAGCAGTCCGCGGACGGAATCCTACGAGCAGTACTTC. This sequence encodes CASSPRTESYEQYF.

This chain links TRBV18 with TRBJ2-7; a weak D match, TRBD2 (6 bases). The CDR3 has 17 residues. Trimming took off 2 bases at V and 6 bases at J, with 23 bases between the two ends. Germline V gene lookup returns CDR1 KGHSH and CDR2 LQKENI. In nucleotides, the CDR3 is TGTGCCAGCTCACCAAACGCAGCCGGGACCGGGAGCGGCGAGCAGTACTTC. The encoded protein is CASSPNAAGTGSGEQYF.

DNA of the CDR3: TGTGCCAGCAGCTTGACAGGGGACACCGGGGAGCTGTTTTTT. It is translated as CASSLTGDTGELFF. The chain carries TRBV7-2 and TRBJ2-2; TRBD1 aligns across 8 bases. Losses at the gene ends were 3 bases for V and 3 bases for J; bases not matched to a gene: 0. This CDR3 spans 14 amino acids. Germline V gives CDR1 SGHTA, CDR2 FQGNSA.

V usage is TRBV5-1 and J usage is TRBJ1-5; D unresolved. Germline V lookup: CDR1 SGHRS, CDR2 YFSETQ. CDR3 length: 15 amino acids. V was pared by 0 bases and J by 3 bases, with 10 bases between. In DNA, the CDR3 is TGCGCCAGCAGCTTGGGGCAGGAGTTCAATCAGCCCCAGCATTTT. Translated, it gives CASSLGQEFNQPQHF.

The J gene is TRBJ1-1, the V gene TRBV4-2; tentatively, D is TRBD1 (6 bases). The CDR3 length is 14 residues. Germline CDR1 is LGHNA and CDR2 is YNFKEQ. Deletions cut 0 bases from V and 1 base from J, with 6 bases between. Here the CDR3 reads CASSQEGANTEAFF. The CDR3 region has the DNA TGTGCCAGCAGCCAAGAGGGGGCGAACACTGAAGCTTTCTTT.

This rearrangement joins TRBV5-4 to TRBJ2-7; D unresolved. Trimming stripped 0 bases from V and 2 bases from J, with 9 bases between. CDR3 length: 14 amino acids. Germline values: CDR1 SGHNT, CDR2 YYREEE (reference sequence). CDR3: CASSLVGAAYEQYF. For the CDR3, the DNA is TGTGCCAGCAGCTTGGTCGGCGCAGCCTACGAGCAGTACTTC.

The V call is TRBV27, the J call TRBJ2-5, with TRBD2 as a possible D gene (5 bases). Germline assignment: CDR1 MNHEY and CDR2 SMNVEV (reference sequence). The CDR3 sequence is 10 residues long. Trimming cost V 8 bases and J 5 bases, with 6 bases left between them. In DNA form, the CDR3 reads TGTGCCAGCGGACTGGAGACCCAGTACTTC. Protein sequence: CASGLETQYF.

The chain couples TRBV11-2 to TRBJ1-3; 9 nucleotides match TRBD1. This CDR3 contains 17 residues. Trimming removed 4 bases from V and 3 bases from J; junction bases left unmatched: 10. From germline, CDR1 is SGHAT and CDR2 FQNNGV. CDR3 residues: CASSSGRDRDFGNTIYF. DNA of the CDR3: TGTGCCAGCAGCTCCGGCCGGGACAGGGATTTTGGAAACACCATATATTTT.

The chain has TRBV7-7 and TRBJ2-2; 8 nucleotides match TRBD1. Germline assignment: CDR1 SSHAT and CDR2 FNYEAQ (reference sequence). The V and J ends lost 5 bases and 6 bases, in that order; junction bases with no gene match: 17. The CDR3 covers 18 residues. CDR3 nucleotides: TGTGCCAGCAGCCCGCTCCCCCGGACAGGGATCTATTCCGGGGAGCTGTTTTTT. Protein: CASSPLPRTGIYSGELFF.

The V and J genes are TRBV5-4 and TRBJ2-1, with TRBD2 matching 7 bases. Looked up from germline, CDR1 is SGHNT and CDR2 is YYREEE (reference sequence). There are 12 residues in the CDR3. Germline trimming cut 4 bases from V and 7 bases from J; bases unmatched to any gene: 2. CDR3 in amino acids: CASSGGGNEQFF. In DNA form, the CDR3 reads TGTGCCAGCAGCGGGGGGGGAAATGAGCAGTTCTTC. The whole variable domain, remainder taken from reference TRBV5-4 and TRBJ2-1, is ETGVTQSPTHLIKTRGQQVTLRCSSQSGHNTVSWYQQALGQGPQFIFQYYREEENGRGNFPPRFSGLQFPNYSSELNVNALELDDSALYLCASSGGGNEQFFGPGTRLTVL.